The sequence of this T cell receptor beta chain was determined in a study of blood T cell repertoires in COVID-19. Method: immunoSEQ multiplex PCR; TCRdb's copy keeps in-frame clones and lacks some. Of hundreds of thousands of clones listed, more than 75% are singletons. The CDR3 sequence is 15 residues long. The germline V and J ends were trimmed by 2 bases and 3 bases, with 11 bases remaining between them. The germline V gene has CDR1 SEHNR and CDR2 FQNEAQ (reference sequence). Sequencing was carried out using peripheral blood. The receptor was derived from a woman aged 35 to 49 who had recovered from COVID-19. The chain combines TRBV7-9 with TRBJ1-5; the D gene is possibly TRBD1 (5 bases). CDR3 in amino acids: CASSLPQGTNQPQHF. CDR3 DNA: TGTGCCAGCAGCTTACCCCAGGGAACCAATCAGCCCCAGCATTTT. The complete variable domain, with remaining parts taken from reference TRBV7-9 and TRBJ1-5, reads DTGVSQNPRHKITKRGQNVTFRCDPISEHNRLYWYRQTLGQGPEFLTYFQNEAQLEKSRLLSDRFSAERPKGSFSTLEIQRTEQGDSAMYLCASSLPQGTNQPQHFGDGTRLSIL.